These 29 T cell receptor beta chains originate from one sample sequenced in a study of regulatory T cells in long-lasting Graves disease. iRepertoire HTBI primers and Arm-PCR of CDR3 regions built TCR beta libraries. Using its own MiXCR run on the multiplex PCR reads, TCRdb lists one record per CDR3 protein. The sample carries about 540,000 distinct CDR3 sequences, roughly 12% recorded once. Regarding time point: newly diagnosed GD, antithyroid drugs for less than 3 months. The TCR library used RNA extracted from PBMCs. The same specimen was also included in a second study, on T cells in Graves' hyperthyroidism and ophthalmopathy.

The sample here was peripheral blood mononuclear cells (PBMCs), taken at new diagnosis, from a patient treated with antithyroid drugs. These receptors were taken from a man in his thirties or forties with Graves disease.

J is TRBJ1-3 and V is TRBV12-3 or TRBV12-4; D is unresolved. The CDR3 length is 15 residues. V lost 3 bases and J lost 2, with 11 bases in between. CDR3 sequence: CASSLRVRTGNTIYF. The CDR3 DNA follows: TGTGCCAGCAGTTTGCGGGTGAGGACTGGAAACACCATATATTTT.

The J gene is TRBJ2-5, the V gene TRBV24-1; D unclear. Trimming took 1 base from V and 3 from J, leaving 5 bases between them. The CDR3 runs to 13 residues. Germline-derived CDR1 and CDR2 are KGHDR and SFDVKD. CDR3 sequence reads: CATSDLGEETQYF. The CDR3 coding sequence is TGTGCCACCAGTGATTTAGGAGAAGAGACCCAGTACTTC.

This clonotype was detected only a few times. This rearrangement joins TRBV2 to TRBJ2-1; 12 bases match TRBD2. CDR1 is SNHLY, CDR2 FYNNEI, per germline. This CDR3 contains 15 residues. Trimming cost V 7 bases and J 8 bases; bases outside gene matches: 9. The CDR3 reads CASIILAGGADEQFF. CDR3 DNA sequence: TGTGCCAGCATTATACTAGCGGGAGGTGCCGATGAGCAGTTCTTC.

In this sample, this clonotype turned up many times. The J gene is TRBJ2-3, the V gene TRBV5-4; D is perhaps TRBD2 (5 bases). CDR1 is SGHNT and CDR2 is YYREEE in the germline V gene (reference sequence). The CDR3 runs 15 residues. The V end lost 6 bases, the J end lost 0 bases, and 14 bases lay between the germline ends. In nucleotides, the CDR3 is TGTGCCAGCATCCCCGGAGGCGGTAGCACAGATACGCAGTATTTT. As protein: CASIPGGGSTDTQYF.

As regards this clonotype: Possible read error: a much larger clone is one base away. The rearrangement uses TRBV27 and TRBJ2-4; the D is unclear. Germline-derived CDR1 and CDR2 are MNHEY and SMNVEV (reference sequence). The length of the CDR3 is 13 residues. CDR3 residues: CAISPTPKNIQYF. The CDR3, as DNA: TGTGCCATCAGTCCAACCCCCAAAAACATTCAGTACTTC.

V and J are TRBV20-1 and TRBJ2-1, with 8 bases matching TRBD1. V lost 6 bases and J lost 2; bases outside the gene matches: 3. Germline V CDR1 and CDR2: DFQATT, SNEGSKA (reference sequence). There are 13 residues in the CDR3. Here the CDR3 reads CSAGQGTYNEQFF. CDR3 nucleotide sequence: TGCAGTGCCGGACAGGGAACCTACAATGAGCAGTTCTTC.

With regard to this clonotype: A much larger clone is a single base away; this may be a read error. The chain uses TRBV11-2 and TRBJ1-2; 12 bases line up with TRBD1. Unmatched junction bases numbered 7, after V lost 5 bases and J lost 6 bases. CDR3 length: 15 residues. Germline values: CDR1 SGHAT, CDR2 FQNNGV. The CDR3 sequence: CASSPGTGGGNGYTF. CDR3 nucleotide sequence: TGTGCCAGCAGCCCCGGGACAGGGGGCGGAAATGGCTACACCTTC.

The sample holds a few counts of this clonotype. V gene TRBV29-1 combines with J gene TRBJ1-4, with D uncertain. CDR3 length: 14 residues. Per the germline V gene, CDR1 is SQVTM and CDR2 is ANQGSEA. V was trimmed by 4 bases and J by 6 bases, leaving 15 bases between them. CDR3 loop: CSVVLGRFDEKLFF. The CDR3 DNA is TGCAGCGTTGTTTTAGGCCGTTTTGATGAAAAACTGTTTTTT.

In this sample, this clonotype turned up many times. V and J are TRBV6-2 or TRBV6-3 and TRBJ2-3, with D tentatively TRBD1 or TRBD2 (5 bases each). V lost 6 bases and J 2 bases, leaving 6 bases between the germline ends. CDR3 length: 12 amino acids. The germline V gene has CDR1 MNHEY and CDR2 SVGEGT. CDR3 residues: CASRGPTDTQYF. Here the CDR3 DNA reads TGTGCCAGCAGGGGACCCACAGATACGCAGTATTTT.

The rearrangement links TRBV7-9 to TRBJ1-4; D possibly corresponds to TRBD1 (5 bases). Looked up from germline, CDR1 is SEHNR and CDR2 is FQNEAQ (reference sequence). V lost 5 bases and J 8 bases, leaving 15 bases between the germline ends. The length of the CDR3 is 14 residues. The CDR3 nucleotides are TGTGCCAGCAGCGTTCGGGGCCGGAGGGAAAAACTGTTTTTT. Its protein is CASSVRGRREKLFF.

Comment on this clonotype: A much larger clonotype is one base distant, so this may be a read error. V is TRBV6-2 or TRBV6-3 and J is TRBJ1-1; D perhaps matches TRBD1 (5 bases). Germline CDR1 and CDR2: MNHEY and SVGEGT. V was shortened by 6 bases and J by 11 bases, with 22 bases between the two germline ends. CDR3 length: 14 amino acids. CDR3 sequence: CASRHSGPPLAAFF. For the CDR3, the DNA is TGTGCCAGCAGACATTCGGGACCCCCCCTAGCCGCTTTCTTT.

This clonotype was seen a few times. The rearrangement joins TRBV30 to TRBJ2-7; TRBD2 is a possible D gene (5 bases). This CDR3 contains 10 residues. Germline CDR1 GTSNPN, CDR2 SVGIG (reference sequence). V lost 2 bases and J lost 6, with 5 bases in between. In DNA, the CDR3 is TGTGCCTGGAGTAGCGGCGAGCAGTACTTC. It specifies CAWSSGEQYF.

This clonotype was observed at least ten times. The chain joins TRBV24-1 to TRBJ2-5; 8 nucleotides agree with TRBD2. The CDR3 is 16 residues long. Per the germline V gene, CDR1 is KGHDR and CDR2 is SFDVKD. The junction had 9 bases not matched to a gene; V was cut back by 3 bases and J by 4 bases. CDR3 sequence (DNA): TGTGCCACCAGTGATACCGGGACTCGGGGGGGAGAGACCCAGTACTTC. It yields the protein CATSDTGTRGGETQYF.

Many counts were recorded for this clonotype. This chain connects TRBV6-1 to TRBJ2-7; possibly TRBD1 or TRBD2 for D (5 bases each). CDR3 length: 15 amino acids. V lost 2 bases, J lost 4 bases, and 15 bases lay in between. Germline CDR1 MNHNS, CDR2 SASEGT. The CDR3 protein is CASSESGGLPYEQYF. The CDR3 DNA is TGTGCCAGCAGTGAAAGTGGGGGTCTTCCGTACGAGCAGTACTTC.

This chain connects TRBV20-1 to TRBJ1-6; tentatively, D is TRBD1 (5 bases). CDR1 and CDR2 (germline): DFQATT, SNEGSKA (reference sequence). The V and J ends lost 4 bases and 3 bases respectively, with 13 bases between them. CDR3 length equals 15 residues. CDR3 DNA sequence: TGCAGTGCTATATACCACCAGGGCTATAATTCACCCCTCCACTTT. Translated, it gives CSAIYHQGYNSPLHF.

The chain couples TRBV9 to TRBJ1-5; D unclear. This CDR3 is 14 amino acids long. The germline CDR1 and CDR2 sequences are SGDLS and YYNGEE. Trimming left V 3 bases short and J 0 bases short, with 7 bases between. The CDR3 reads CASSAQLSNQPQHF. CDR3 coding DNA: TGTGCCAGCAGCGCGCAACTTAGCAATCAGCCCCAGCATTTT.

This clonotype was recorded at least ten times. V gene TRBV10-1 combines with J gene TRBJ2-2; 12 bases are a match to TRBD2. The CDR3 is 16 amino acids. The V segment lost 5 bases and the J segment 4 bases; nucleotides outside the gene matches: 5. Germline CDR1 WNHNN, CDR2 SYGVQD (reference sequence). The CDR3 here is CASSLAGGPSTGELFF. The CDR3 DNA follows: TGCGCCAGCAGTCTAGCGGGAGGGCCAAGCACCGGGGAGCTGTTTTTT.

This clonotype was found many times. The chain employs TRBV15 and TRBJ1-2; D is unclear. The CDR3 has 14 residues. V was cut by 1 base and J by 2 bases, with 8 bases left in between. Per the germline V gene, CDR1 is LNHNV and CDR2 is YYDKDF (reference sequence). DNA for the CDR3: TGTGCCACCAGCAGAGTTGGCAGGAACTATGGCTACACCTTC. As protein: CATSRVGRNYGYTF.

Many counts were recorded for this clonotype. V gene TRBV20-1 combines with J gene TRBJ2-1; 9 bases line up with TRBD1. CDR3 length: 12 residues. The germline CDR1 and CDR2 sequences are DFQATT and SNEGSKA (reference sequence). The DNA of the CDR3 is TGCAGACCGGGACAGGGATCGCATGAGCAGTTCTTC. Its translation is CRPGQGSHEQFF.

This clonotype was seen only a few times. The chain is built from TRBV29-1 and TRBJ2-3; 12 positions agree with TRBD1. V was pared by 1 base and J by 1 base, with 9 bases of the junction left unmatched. Germline CDR1 reads SQVTM; CDR2 reads ANQGSEA. The CDR3 length is 18 residues. CDR3: CSVEVIPGQGARTDTQYF. The CDR3 region has the DNA TGCAGCGTTGAAGTTATTCCGGGACAGGGGGCTCGCACAGATACGCAGTATTTT.

This clonotype was observed many times. The rearrangement uses TRBV30 and TRBJ2-1; 7 bases agree with TRBD2. V lost 2 bases and J lost 6; bases outside the gene matches: 13. This CDR3 is built from 16 residues. From germline, CDR1 is GTSNPN and CDR2 SVGIG (reference sequence). The CDR3 DNA reads as TGTGCCTGGAGTTCCCGTCGGCGGGGGATTCTCAATGAGCAGTTCTTC. Protein sequence: CAWSSRRRGILNEQFF.

This clonotype was seen a handful of times. This chain uses TRBV12-3 or TRBV12-4 with TRBJ1-5; 10 bases match TRBD1. The CDR3 is 16 residues long. V lost 5 bases to trimming and J lost 7 bases; unmatched junction nucleotides: 11. CDR3 residues: CASSHDRGPRRQPQHF. CDR3 bases: TGTGCCAGCAGTCACGACAGGGGGCCGCGAAGGCAGCCCCAGCATTTT.

As concerns this clonotype: A read error may explain this, as a much larger clone is one base away. This chain connects TRBV29-1 to TRBJ2-3, with D tentatively TRBD1 (5 bases). The J call may be in error: the DNA end matches TRBJ1-5 better. The CDR3 spans 14 residues. In germline, CDR1 is SQVTM, CDR2 ANQGSEA. This chain's CDR3 is CSGRLAGMTDTQHF. CDR3 in DNA: TGCAGCGGGCGACTAGCGGGAATGACAGATACGCAGCATTTT.

The chain has TRBV7-9 and TRBJ1-5; D gene unclear. Germline CDR1 is SEHNR and CDR2 is FQNEAQ (reference sequence). V was clipped by 1 base and J by 6 bases, with 13 bases between them. The CDR3 consists of 15 residues. CDR3: CASSLGMGISQPQHF. The CDR3 DNA reads TGTGCCAGCAGCTTAGGTATGGGAATAAGTCAGCCCCAGCATTTT. Complete variable domain (other parts from reference TRBV7-9 and TRBJ1-5): DTGVSQNPRHKITKRGQNVTFRCDPISEHNRLYWYRQTLGQGPEFLTYFQNEAQLEKSRLLSDRFSAERPKGSFSTLEIQRTEQGDSAMYLCASSLGMGISQPQHFGDGTRLSIL.

Regarding this clonotype: This may be a read error: a much more frequent sequence differs by one nucleotide. Likely a read error: the CDR3 ends without its conserved phenylalanine or tryptophan. Because the CDR3's place on the DNA is in doubt, the DNA is left out and the CDR3 is given as listed by TCRdb. The chain has TRBV7-9 and TRBJ2-1; whether TRBD2, the table's D call, matches the DNA was not checked. With termini counted, the CDR3 has 12 amino acids. CDR1 is SEHNR and CDR2 is FQNEAQ in the germline V gene (reference sequence). CDR3 sequence reads: CASSLGGSARVY.

The chain combines TRBV4-2 with TRBJ2-1, with D unclear. This CDR3 is 15 amino acids long. Germline V gene lookup returns CDR1 LGHNA and CDR2 YNFKEQ. Between the trimmed V and J ends, which lost 0 bases and 1 base, there was a span of 7 bases. As DNA, the CDR3 is TGTGCCAGCAGCCAAGACCGCAATTCCTACAATGAGCAGTTCTTC. It specifies CASSQDRNSYNEQFF.

This clonotype was recorded many times. The rearrangement uses TRBV2 and TRBJ2-3, with TRBD2 matching over 8 bases. Trimming cost V 5 bases and J 4 bases; bases outside gene matches: 5. The CDR3 length is 14 residues. Germline V CDR1 and CDR2: SNHLY, FYNNEI. In nucleotides, the CDR3 is TGTGCCAGCAGTAGCGGGAGTCCCGCAGATACGCAGTATTTT. It yields the protein CASSSGSPADTQYF.

This clonotype was counted ten times or more. The chain uses TRBV29-1 and TRBJ1-1, with unresolved D. CDR1 is SQVTM, CDR2 ANQGSEA, per germline. V was clipped by 7 bases and J by 0 bases, with 21 bases between them. There are 16 residues in the CDR3. This chain's CDR3 is CSADTPPYGMNTEAFF. The DNA for the CDR3 is TGCAGCGCCGACACTCCCCCCTATGGGATGAACACTGAAGCTTTCTTT. Together with reference TRBV29-1 and TRBJ1-1, the CDR3 gives the full variable domain: SAVISQKPSRDICQRGTSLTIQCQVDSQVTMMFWYRQQPGQSLTLIATANQGSEATYESGFVIDKFPISRPNLTFSTLTVSNMSPEDSSIYLCSADTPPYGMNTEAFFGQGTRLTVV.

The rearrangement uses TRBV7-9 and TRBJ2-1, with D perhaps being TRBD1 or TRBD2 (5 bases each). This CDR3 has 15 amino acids. The V gene's germline CDR1 is SEHNR and CDR2 FQNEAQ (reference sequence). The V end was cut by 5 bases, the J end by 2 bases, with 13 bases between. Written as DNA, the CDR3 is TGTGCCAGCAGCGGGGACCCAGGGACCTACAATGAGCAGTTCTTC. It codes for CASSGDPGTYNEQFF.